The 30 T cell receptor beta chains presented below share a single source sample, sequenced in a study of blood T cells in healthy people across ages. The authors ran a second PCR of about 6 to 11 cycles using a sample-barcoded 5' primer and a J-beta primer mix. Via MiXCR, TCRdb re-called the 5' RACE reads, giving one row per CDR3 protein. The table has some 860,000 distinct CDR3 sequences, approximately 60% seen once. Sample: blood. Receptors were obtained from a man aged 40-49 years in good health.

This clonotype was seen a handful of times. This chain connects TRBV11-1 to TRBJ2-3; D remains ambiguous. V shed 2 bases and J shed 9 bases, with 15 bases lying between them. Germline V lookup: CDR1 SGHAT, CDR2 FQDESV (reference sequence). This CDR3 has 14 residues. The DNA for the CDR3 is TGTGCCAGCAGCTTATTAGCCGGAGCACCAACGCAGTATTTT. Its translation: CASSLLAGAPTQYF.

About this clonotype itself: A read error may produce the germline difference seen at one junction end. The rearrangement links TRBV9 to TRBJ1-6; D unresolved. Germline V gene data show CDR1 as SGDLS and CDR2 as YYNGEE. This CDR3 has 17 residues. The CDR3 region has the DNA TGTGCCAGCAGCGTGGAACCAAACAGATGGGGTAATTCACCCCCCCACTTT. It specifies CASSVEPNRWGNSPPHF.

With regard to this clonotype: This clone may be a read error of a much larger clone one base away. CDR3 bases: TGTGCCAGCACGGGACAGGCCTATGGCTACACCTTC. Encoded protein: CASTGQAYGYTF. The chain recombines TRBV12-3 or TRBV12-4 with TRBJ1-2, with 8 nucleotides matching TRBD1. The CDR3 is 12 amino acids. V gave up 7 bases and J gave up 4 bases; unmatched junction bases: 2.

The gene calls are TRBV27 and TRBJ1-4; 10 bases line up with TRBD1. V was pared by 5 bases and J by 2 bases, with 11 bases of the junction left unmatched. This CDR3 region has 18 residues. Germline CDR1 reads MNHEY; CDR2 reads SMNVEV (reference sequence). The CDR3 bases are TGTGCCAGCAGTCCCCTAACGACAGGGGGCTTGACTAATGAAAAACTGTTTTTT. Encoded protein: CASSPLTTGGLTNEKLFF.

This clonotype was counted only a few times. A much larger clone lies one base from this, so it may be a read error. The rearrangement links TRBV7-9 to TRBJ2-7; D is unresolved. The CDR3 contains 11 residues. The V end was cut by 1 base, the J end by 6 bases, with 4 bases between. Germline CDR1 and CDR2: SEHNR and FQNEAQ (reference sequence). The CDR3 DNA sequence: TGTGCCAGCAGCTTAGAGGTCGAGCAGTACTTC. It is translated as CASSLEVEQYF.

This clonotype was picked up one time. The V call is TRBV7-2, the J call TRBJ1-2; D perhaps matches TRBD1 (6 bases). Trimming shortened V by 5 bases and J by 2 bases, and 15 bases separated the two germline ends. CDR3 size: 15 residues. Germline V gene data show CDR1 as SGHTA and CDR2 as FQGNSA. CDR3 nucleotide sequence: TGTGCCAGCAGCCCAACCCCCGGACAGAACTATGGCTACACCTTC. This sequence encodes CASSPTPGQNYGYTF.

The rearrangement uses TRBV5-1 and TRBJ2-5, with D possibly being TRBD1 or TRBD2 (5 bases each). The CDR3 length is 15 residues. Trimming took off 3 bases at V and 5 bases at J, with 17 bases between the two ends. CDR1 and CDR2 (germline): SGHRS, YFSETQ. CDR3 sequence reads: CASSWGGGITETQYF. CDR3 bases: TGCGCCAGCAGCTGGGGTGGGGGAATAACGGAGACCCAGTACTTC.

Comments on this clonotype: The junction and the germline gene differ at one end; a read error may be behind it. This rearrangement joins TRBV7-9 to TRBJ2-1; 10 bases line up with TRBD2. This CDR3 spans 15 amino acids. Looked up from germline, CDR1 is SEHNR and CDR2 is FQNEAQ (reference sequence). CDR3 sequence reads: CASSLPAGGTNGQFF. Written as DNA, the CDR3 is TGTGCCAGCAGCTTACCAGCGGGAGGGACCAATGGGCAGTTCTTC.

This clonotype was counted a few times. The rearrangement joins TRBV6-6 to TRBJ2-3, with D possibly matching TRBD2 (5 bases). The V and J ends lost 2 bases and 6 bases respectively, with 15 bases between them. The CDR3 has 15 residues. Looked up from germline, CDR1 is MNHNY and CDR2 is SVGAGI (reference sequence). In DNA, the CDR3 is TGTGCCAGCAGTTACCGGGCTAGCCGACCGGATACGCAGTATTTT. It specifies CASSYRASRPDTQYF.

The V gene is TRBV3-1, the J gene TRBJ2-7; TRBD2 agrees at 7 bases. V lost 4 bases to trimming and J lost 7 bases; unmatched junction nucleotides: 7. The CDR3 covers 13 residues. Germline V gene lookup returns CDR1 LGHDT and CDR2 YNNKEL (reference sequence). The CDR3 DNA follows: TGTGCCAGCAGCCCCAACTTAGCGGGTGAGCAGTACTTC. This codes for CASSPNLAGEQYF.

This clonotype was counted a single time. J is TRBJ1-4 and V is TRBV7-2; D not resolved. There are 15 residues in the CDR3. Germline CDR1 is SGHTA and CDR2 is FQGNSA. V lost 1 base and J lost 5, with 11 bases in between. The CDR3 sequence is CASSLVTRRNEKLFF. DNA of the CDR3: TGTGCCAGCAGCTTAGTAACAAGACGCAATGAAAAACTGTTTTTT.

This clonotype was counted a few times. V gene TRBV6-2 or TRBV6-3 combines with J gene TRBJ2-2, with 13 bases that match TRBD2. CDR3 length: 18 residues. V shed 2 bases and J 4 bases; nucleotides not matched to a gene: 7. The germline gives CDR1 MNHEY, CDR2 SVGEGT. CDR3 sequence reads: CASSYPLAGGRGTGELFF. CDR3 in DNA: TGTGCCAGCAGTTACCCACTAGCGGGGGGGCGCGGCACCGGGGAGCTGTTTTTT.

The chain uses TRBV24-1 and TRBJ2-3; 9 bases fit TRBD1. The germline V gene encodes CDR1 KGHDR and CDR2 SFDVKD. Unmatched junction bases numbered 7, after V lost 7 bases and J lost 3 bases. The CDR3 has 15 amino acids. In DNA form, the CDR3 reads TGTGCCACCAGCCCCTCCGGGACAGGGACAGATACGCAGTATTTT. Its translation: CATSPSGTGTDTQYF.

CDR3 protein: CASSLDGTLETQYF. CDR3 bases: TGTGCCAGCAGCTTAGATGGGACACTAGAGACCCAGTACTTC. The rearrangement uses TRBV7-8 and TRBJ2-5, with D maybe TRBD1 (6 bases). The CDR3 is made up of 14 amino acids. Germline V gene lookup returns CDR1 SGHVS and CDR2 FQNEAQ. V was cut by 1 base and J by 4 bases, with 10 bases left in between. The full variable domain, in which reference TRBV7-8 and TRBJ2-5 provide the parts outside the CDR3, is GAGVSQSPRYKVAKRGQDVALRCDPISGHVSLFWYQQALGQGPEFLTYFQNEAQLDKSGLPSDRFFAERPEGSVSTLKIQRTQQEDSAVYLCASSLDGTLETQYFGPGTRLLVL.

The V and J genes are TRBV6-1 and TRBJ1-1; no clear D. V was shortened by 6 bases and J by 5 bases, with 13 bases between the two germline ends. The CDR3 consists of 13 residues. CDR1 and CDR2 from the germline V gene are MNHNS and SASEGT. The CDR3 loop reads CASRSGVLTEAFF. CDR3 coding DNA: TGTGCCAGCAGGTCGGGCGTTTTGACTGAAGCTTTCTTT.

This clonotype was seen a handful of times. The genes are TRBV28 and TRBJ2-5; D unclear. The tail of the sequence fits TRBJ2-7 better, so the J call may be wrong. This CDR3 spans 17 amino acids. CDR1 MDHEN and CDR2 SYDVKM come from the germline V gene. Written as DNA, the CDR3 is TGTGCCAGCAGTTTGTATCATCCAAATAGGCCCCTACGCGAGCAGTACTTC. Protein sequence: CASSLYHPNRPLREQYF.

The gene calls are TRBV7-3 and TRBJ2-3; TRBD1 or TRBD2 may be the D gene (5 bases each). V was clipped by 3 bases and J by 5 bases, with 15 bases between them. The CDR3 has 15 amino acids. Per germline, CDR1 SGHTA and CDR2 FQGTGA. As DNA, the CDR3 is TGTGCCAGCAGCTTGACCGGGGACGTCAGAGATACGCAGTATTTT. Translation gives CASSLTGDVRDTQYF.

This chain uses TRBV29-1 with TRBJ2-1; D is perhaps TRBD2 (6 bases). The germline V gene encodes CDR1 SQVTM and CDR2 ANQGSEA. Trimming removed 6 bases at V and 0 bases at J, with 18 bases between. The CDR3 runs to 16 residues. CDR3 DNA sequence: TGCAGCGTGATGGGGGTCGGAGGGAGCTCCTACAATGAGCAGTTCTTC. This encodes CSVMGVGGSSYNEQFF.

This sequence joins TRBV27 and TRBJ2-3, with unresolved D. The CDR3 is 13 residues long. V was clipped by 10 bases and J by 1 base, with 12 bases between them. Germline values: CDR1 MNHEY, CDR2 SMNVEV (reference sequence). CDR3 in amino acids: CATKTWGTDTQYF. The CDR3 nucleotides are TGTGCCACTAAGACTTGGGGCACAGATACGCAGTATTTT.

The chain is built from TRBV29-1 and TRBJ2-5; 7 bases agree with TRBD1. CDR1 and CDR2 from the germline V gene are SQVTM and ANQGSEA. CDR3 length: 13 residues. V gave up 3 bases and J gave up 4 bases; unmatched junction bases: 5. The CDR3 coding sequence is TGCAGCGTTGATGGACAGGCCGTAGAGACCCAGTACTTC. Translating it yields CSVDGQAVETQYF.

The rearrangement uses TRBV27 and TRBJ2-1; tentative D call: TRBD2 (6 bases). Per the germline V gene, CDR1 is MNHEY and CDR2 is SMNVEV (reference sequence). The V end lost 7 bases, the J end lost 10 bases, and 23 bases lay between the germline ends. The CDR3 spans 15 residues. CDR3 nucleotide sequence: TGTGCCAGCAAAGCGACTCCGGGGTTCGGAGGGGAGCAGTTCTTC. Protein: CASKATPGFGGEQFF.

CDR3 amino acids: CASSPSSEYNEQFF. The CDR3 nucleotides are TGTGCCAGCAGTCCTAGTTCCGAATACAATGAGCAGTTCTTC. This chain connects TRBV2 to TRBJ2-1; D gene unclear. V lost 5 bases and J lost 4, with 12 bases in between. Germline V gene sequence: CDR1 SNHLY, CDR2 FYNNEI. This CDR3 comprises 14 residues.

This chain connects TRBV6-5 to TRBJ2-4; D is uncertain. V lost 2 bases and J lost 2, with 7 bases in between. The CDR3 extends over 14 amino acids. CDR1 MNHEY and CDR2 SVGAGI come from the germline V gene. The CDR3 here is CASSYRNTKNIQYF. In nucleotides, the CDR3 is TGTGCCAGCAGTTACAGGAATACCAAAAACATTCAGTACTTC.

The DNA of the CDR3 is TGTGCCAGCAGACGACAGGGCCGGGAGACCCAGTACTTC. It is translated as CASRRQGRETQYF. The rearrangement uses TRBV7-2 and TRBJ2-5; the match to TRBD1 covers 7 bases. Germline values: CDR1 SGHTA, CDR2 FQGNSA. The J segment lost 5 bases and the V segment lost 6 bases, leaving 6 bases of the junction unmatched. This CDR3 has 13 residues.

This clonotype has just a few counts. V usage is TRBV7-9 and J usage is TRBJ1-2; tentatively, D is TRBD1 (5 bases). V dropped 5 bases and J dropped 1 base, with 11 bases sitting between them. Germline V lookup: CDR1 SEHNR, CDR2 FQNEAQ (reference sequence). CDR3 length: 14 residues. The CDR3 spells CASSLGGDNYGYTF. CDR3 nucleotide sequence: TGTGCCAGCAGCCTCGGAGGGGATAACTATGGCTACACCTTC. Full variable domain (outside the CDR3, taken from reference TRBV7-9 and TRBJ1-2): DTGVSQNPRHKITKRGQNVTFRCDPISEHNRLYWYRQTLGQGPEFLTYFQNEAQLEKSRLLSDRFSAERPKGSFSTLEIQRTEQGDSAMYLCASSLGGDNYGYTFGSGTRLTVV.

The chain recombines TRBV7-3 with TRBJ1-6; D possibly corresponds to TRBD1 (5 bases). The germline V and J ends were trimmed by 1 base and 4 bases, with 14 bases remaining between them. There are 17 residues in the CDR3. The V gene's germline CDR1 is SGHTA and CDR2 FQGTGA. CDR3 in amino acids: CASSLKGGAAYNSPLHF. The CDR3 coding sequence is TGTGCCAGCAGCTTAAAGGGAGGGGCAGCGTATAATTCACCCCTCCACTTT.

The chain is built from TRBV5-1 and TRBJ2-1; TRBD2 aligns across 8 bases. Trimming removed 4 bases from V and 2 bases from J; junction bases left unmatched: 8. The CDR3 totals 16 residues. CDR1 is SGHRS, CDR2 YFSETQ, per germline. In DNA, the CDR3 is TGCGCCAGCAGCCTTGGATTCGGGAGGGCCTACAATGAGCAGTTCTTC. This sequence encodes CASSLGFGRAYNEQFF.

In this sample, this clonotype turned up once. DNA of the CDR3: TGTGCCAGCAGTTTAGGCCTAGCGAGAGTTAATGAGCAGTTCTTC. It yields the protein CASSLGLARVNEQFF. The chain uses TRBV12-3 or TRBV12-4 and TRBJ2-1; maybe TRBD2 (6 bases). Trimming took off 1 base at V and 7 bases at J, with 14 bases between the two ends. CDR3 length equals 15 residues.

This clonotype was detected only a few times. The V call is TRBV29-1, the J call TRBJ2-1; D is perhaps TRBD1 or TRBD2 (6 bases each). V was cut by 4 bases and J by 1 base, with 11 bases left in between. Germline assignment: CDR1 SQVTM and CDR2 ANQGSEA. The CDR3 is 14 residues long. The CDR3: CSVAGARSYNEQFF. The CDR3 region has the DNA TGCAGCGTTGCGGGGGCGAGGTCCTACAATGAGCAGTTCTTC.

This clonotype has a handful of counts. This sequence joins TRBV20-1 and TRBJ2-1; D uncertain. The CDR3 consists of 11 residues. Germline lookup yields CDR1 DFQATT and CDR2 SNEGSKA (reference sequence). Trimming left V 1 base short and J 9 bases short, with 7 bases between. This chain's CDR3 is CSARVPGEQFF. The CDR3 DNA is TGCAGTGCTAGAGTCCCCGGTGAGCAGTTCTTC.